Each of the 30 T cell receptor beta chains below was sequenced from the same sample in a study of blood T cell repertoires in COVID-19. Clones were read by immunoSEQ multiplex PCR, and TCRdb kept only the in-frame ones, dropping some. Of about 270,000 clones in the sample, 82% were seen once. Sequencing was carried out using peripheral blood. The receptors were sampled from a young woman with acute or convalescent COVID-19.

The chain is built from TRBV27 and TRBJ2-3; 10 nucleotides match TRBD2. This CDR3 has 17 residues. The ends lost 4 bases at V and 2 bases at J; junction bases unmatched: 9. The germline V gene has CDR1 MNHEY and CDR2 SMNVEV (reference sequence). The CDR3 DNA sequence: TGTGCCAGCAGTTCCTCTAGCGGGAGCGGTTACACAGATACGCAGTATTTT. Its translation: CASSSSSGSGYTDTQYF.

The CDR3 reads CAILRQGYTDTQYF. CDR3 DNA sequence: TGTGCCATCCTGAGACAGGGATACACAGATACGCAGTATTTT. The genes are TRBV10-3 and TRBJ2-3; 7 nucleotides agree with TRBD1. There are 14 residues in the CDR3. Losses at the gene ends were 8 bases for V and 2 bases for J; bases not matched to a gene: 7. Germline V gene data show CDR1 as ENHRY and CDR2 as SYGVKD.

This clone has a single count. The V call is TRBV11-1, the J call TRBJ1-2; 8 bases map to TRBD1. This CDR3 spans 15 amino acids. V gave up 4 bases and J gave up 6 bases; unmatched junction bases: 10. The germline V gene encodes CDR1 SGHAT and CDR2 FQDESV (reference sequence). The CDR3 nucleotides read TGTGCCAGCAGCTACAATAACGGACAGGGCCATGGCTACACCTTC. As protein: CASSYNNGQGHGYTF.

The V gene is TRBV5-4, the J gene TRBJ2-3, with 7 bases fitting TRBD2. CDR1 is SGHNT, CDR2 YYREEE, per germline (reference sequence). This CDR3 spans 17 amino acids. V lost 2 bases and J lost 1; bases outside the gene matches: 10. CDR3 in DNA: TGTGCCAGCAGCTTACGCGGCCTGGGGAGGGGCACAGATACGCAGTATTTT. It translates to CASSLRGLGRGTDTQYF.

The chain couples TRBV4-3 to TRBJ1-1, with 10 bases lining up with TRBD1. Germline V lookup: CDR1 LGHNA, CDR2 YSLEER. Trimming cost V 6 bases and J 1 base; bases outside gene matches: 14. The CDR3 extends over 18 amino acids. This chain's CDR3 is CASRDTTGGVSRNTEAFF. The CDR3 bases are TGCGCCAGCAGGGACACGACAGGGGGCGTAAGCAGGAACACTGAAGCTTTCTTT.

This chain connects TRBV19 to TRBJ2-1, with 8 bases that match TRBD2. Trimming took 4 bases from V and 8 from J; bases not matched to a gene: 13. CDR1 LNHDA and CDR2 SQIVND come from the germline V gene (reference sequence). The CDR3 extends over 16 amino acids. CDR3 bases: TGTGCCAGTAGTAATCCTTCAAGCGGGAGTCGGTATGAGCAGTTCTTC. Translating it yields CASSNPSSGSRYEQFF.

The rearrangement joins TRBV11-3 to TRBJ2-2; TRBD1 is a possible D gene (6 bases). The germline gives CDR1 SGHNT, CDR2 YENEEA. CDR3 length: 15 residues. The V and J ends lost 5 bases and 6 bases respectively, with 16 bases between them. CDR3 residues: CASSPGASAAGELFF. The CDR3 DNA reads as TGTGCCAGCAGCCCAGGGGCATCTGCCGCCGGGGAGCTGTTTTTT.

This chain uses TRBV28 with TRBJ2-7; TRBD1 might be the D (6 bases). The CDR3 extends over 13 amino acids. Deletions cut 8 bases from V and 3 bases from J, with 14 bases between. The germline gives CDR1 MDHEN, CDR2 SYDVKM. The CDR3 protein is CASVRGGYYEQYF. CDR3 bases: TGTGCCAGCGTCAGAGGGGGTTACTACGAGCAGTACTTC.

The chain has TRBV6-2 or TRBV6-3 and TRBJ1-6; 7 bases map to TRBD1. The CDR3 spans 15 residues. From germline, CDR1 is MNHEY and CDR2 SVGEGT. V lost 6 bases and J lost 5; bases outside the gene matches: 7. CDR3 amino acids: CASSNTGADNSPLHF. The CDR3 region has the DNA TGTGCCAGCAGCAATACAGGGGCTGATAATTCACCCCTCCACTTT.

The rearrangement joins TRBV4-3 to TRBJ2-2, with 8 bases lining up with TRBD1. This CDR3 has 17 amino acids. V lost 0 bases to trimming and J lost 0 bases; unmatched junction nucleotides: 3. Germline lookup yields CDR1 LGHNA and CDR2 YSLEER. The CDR3 DNA is TGCGCCAGCAGCCAAGACAGGACAGGGACGAACACCGGGGAGCTGTTTTTT. Translating gives CASSQDRTGTNTGELFF.

The CDR3 DNA is TGTGCCAGCAGAACAGGGTTCCGCGAGCAGTACTTC. Amino acid sequence: CASRTGFREQYF. The rearrangement links TRBV27 to TRBJ2-7; D is possibly TRBD1 (6 bases). Trimming cost V 6 bases and J 6 bases, with 12 bases left between them. Per the germline V gene, CDR1 is MNHEY and CDR2 is SMNVEV (reference sequence). The CDR3 is 12 amino acids.

The chain is built from TRBV3-1 (or the pseudogene TRBV3-2) and TRBJ2-7; 10 nucleotides agree with TRBD2. This CDR3 spans 20 amino acids. After removal of 0 bases from V and 3 bases from J, the junction contained 17 bases not matched to a gene. CDR1 is LGHDT and CDR2 is YNNKEL in the germline V gene (reference sequence). CDR3 amino acids: CASSQDQREGSLPPIYEQYF. In nucleotides, the CDR3 is TGTGCCAGCAGCCAAGATCAGCGGGAGGGGTCCCTGCCCCCGATCTACGAGCAGTACTTC.

The rearrangement uses TRBV4-1 and TRBJ2-5; D may be TRBD2 (6 bases). This CDR3 has 15 residues. Germline lookup yields CDR1 MGHRA and CDR2 YSYEKL. V was trimmed by 0 bases and J by 4 bases, leaving 12 bases between them. The CDR3: CASSQDLRERETQYF. The DNA of the CDR3 is TGCGCCAGCAGCCAAGATCTACGGGAGAGAGAGACCCAGTACTTC.

A few counts support this clone. The rearrangement joins TRBV29-1 to TRBJ2-5; D might be TRBD1 (5 bases). This CDR3 comprises 12 residues. With 7 bases removed from V and 7 bases from J, the gap between germline ends came to 16 bases. Germline V gives CDR1 SQVTM, CDR2 ANQGSEA. CDR3 nucleotides: TGCAGCGCCAGGACAACTACAGGGACCCAGTACTTC. It encodes CSARTTTGTQYF. Variable domain in full (rest from reference TRBV29-1 and TRBJ2-5): SAVISQKPSRDICQRGTSLTIQCQVDSQVTMMFWYRQQPGQSLTLIATANQGSEATYESGFVIDKFPISRPNLTFSTLTVSNMSPEDSSIYLCSARTTTGTQYFGPGTRLLVL.

The chain uses TRBV5-6 and TRBJ2-7; the match to TRBD2 covers 12 bases. Trimming at V came to 1 base and at J to 3 bases, leaving 11 bases not matched to a gene. CDR3 length: 18 amino acids. Per the germline V gene, CDR1 is SGHDT and CDR2 is YYEEEE. CDR3: CASSLIGLAGGHYYEQYF. As DNA, the CDR3 is TGTGCCAGCAGCTTGATAGGGCTAGCGGGAGGGCATTACTACGAGCAGTACTTC.

The sample holds a few counts of this clone. The rearrangement links TRBV6-1 to TRBJ1-3; tentatively, D is TRBD1 (5 bases). The CDR3 length is 14 residues. Germline CDR1 MNHNS, CDR2 SASEGT. The ends were cut back, 0 bases at V and 3 bases at J, with 6 bases in the middle. CDR3 region: CASSEAGVGNTIYF. The CDR3 DNA is TGTGCCAGCAGTGAAGCAGGGGTTGGAAACACCATATATTTT.

V gene TRBV7-2 combines with J gene TRBJ2-1, with a weak D call TRBD1 (7 bases). Germline V CDR1 and CDR2: SGHTA, FQGNSA. V lost 5 bases to trimming and J lost 8 bases, with 19 bases between them. This CDR3 region has 15 residues. The CDR3, as DNA: TGTGCCAGCAGCGCTCGACAGGGAGGCTGGGATGAGCAGTTCTTC. Translated: CASSARQGGWDEQFF.

The V call is TRBV12-3 or TRBV12-4, the J call TRBJ1-1; D is unresolved. The CDR3 extends over 12 amino acids. V was trimmed by 6 bases and J by 1 base, leaving 6 bases between them. The CDR3 DNA reads as TGTGCCAGCAGCCCGGGGAACACTGAAGCTTTCTTT. The encoded protein is CASSPGNTEAFF.

The chain is built from TRBV9 and TRBJ2-1; TRBD1 matches 10 bases. The CDR3 consists of 19 residues. V dropped 0 bases and J dropped 8; count of bases not matched to a gene: 17. CDR1 and CDR2 (germline): SGDLS, YYNGEE. CDR3 sequence reads: CASSVGQGARRRSRDEQFF. The CDR3 coding sequence is TGTGCCAGCAGCGTAGGACAGGGGGCGCGACGACGATCCCGGGATGAGCAGTTCTTC.

V gene TRBV4-2 combines with J gene TRBJ2-7; the match to TRBD1 covers 10 bases. V trimming: 0 bases; J trimming: 4 bases; junction bases outside the gene matches: 6. Germline V lookup: CDR1 LGHNA, CDR2 YNFKEQ. The CDR3 loop spans 16 amino acids. In DNA form, the CDR3 reads TGTGCCAGCAGCCAAGACACGACAGGGGGCTATTACGAGCAGTACTTC. Its protein is CASSQDTTGGYYEQYF.

Here the CDR3 reads CASSYTSRATGELFF. The CDR3 coding sequence is TGTGCCAGCAGTTACACTAGCCGGGCAACCGGGGAGCTGTTTTTT. The chain joins TRBV6-6 to TRBJ2-2, with a possible D match to TRBD2 (6 bases). V was clipped by 2 bases and J by 5 bases, with 12 bases between them. CDR1 and CDR2 from the germline V gene are MNHNY and SVGAGI (reference sequence). CDR3 length: 15 amino acids.

V gene TRBV5-1 combines with J gene TRBJ2-7; D might be TRBD1 (6 bases). The CDR3 loop spans 16 amino acids. V was trimmed by 3 bases and J by 2 bases, leaving 18 bases between them. Per the germline V gene, CDR1 is SGHRS and CDR2 is YFSETQ. The CDR3 sequence: CASSSADQTGTYEQYF. Written as DNA, the CDR3 is TGCGCCAGCAGCTCCGCGGACCAGACAGGTACCTACGAGCAGTACTTC.

The chain recombines TRBV28 with TRBJ1-2; the match to TRBD1 covers 9 bases. Germline V gene data show CDR1 as MDHEN and CDR2 as SYDVKM. CDR3 length: 14 residues. V lost 5 bases to trimming and J lost 4 bases; unmatched junction nucleotides: 5. In DNA, the CDR3 is TGTGCCAGCAGTAACAGGGGGCGCGCCTATGGCTACACCTTC. Translating gives CASSNRGRAYGYTF.

The genes are TRBV5-1 and TRBJ1-1, with 10 bases that match TRBD1. CDR1 is SGHRS, CDR2 YFSETQ, per germline. V shed 3 bases, J shed 11 bases, and the junction held 10 bases outside the gene matches. CDR3 length: 14 residues. CDR3 sequence (DNA): TGCGCCAGCAGCTATTACCGGGACAGGGGCTTGGCTTTCTTT. It yields the protein CASSYYRDRGLAFF.

V and J are TRBV18 and TRBJ2-7; 7 positions agree with TRBD2. Germline values: CDR1 KGHSH, CDR2 LQKENI. V dropped 2 bases and J dropped 6; count of bases not matched to a gene: 13. This CDR3 contains 16 residues. The CDR3 bases are TGTGCCAGCTCACCAGTCAGAGGGAGGGCAAGCACCGAGCAGTACTTC. As protein: CASSPVRGRASTEQYF.

This chain joins TRBV5-4 and TRBJ2-7; 9 bases line up with TRBD2. Germline V gene data show CDR1 as SGHNT and CDR2 as YYREEE (reference sequence). J was trimmed by 3 bases and V by 0 bases; bases with no gene match: 1. The CDR3 is 14 amino acids. The CDR3 region has the DNA TGTGCCAGCAGCTTGGGACTAGCGGACTACGAGCAGTACTTC. Its translation is CASSLGLADYEQYF.

The gene calls are TRBV5-1 and TRBJ1-2; TRBD1 matches at 7 bases. Germline V CDR1 and CDR2: SGHRS, YFSETQ. Trimming took 4 bases from V and 5 from J; bases not matched to a gene: 5. The CDR3 has 13 residues. Written as DNA, the CDR3 is TGCGCCAGCAGCCGACAGGGTGGATATGGCTACACCTTC. It encodes CASSRQGGYGYTF.

V usage is TRBV6-1 and J usage is TRBJ2-5; D gene unclear. Looked up from germline, CDR1 is MNHNS and CDR2 is SASEGT. The CDR3 runs to 16 residues. V gave up 2 bases and J gave up 0 bases, with 13 bases separating them. The CDR3 protein is CASSERVAPYQETQYF. CDR3 in DNA: TGTGCCAGCAGTGAACGGGTAGCCCCGTACCAAGAGACCCAGTACTTC.

This clone was seen once. The chain links TRBV27 to TRBJ2-6; the match to TRBD1 covers 8 bases. The ends lost 5 bases at V and 2 bases at J; junction bases unmatched: 8. The CDR3 is 17 amino acids. Germline values: CDR1 MNHEY, CDR2 SMNVEV (reference sequence). The CDR3 sequence is CASSATTGAAGANVLTF. As DNA, the CDR3 is TGTGCCAGCAGTGCTACGACAGGGGCAGCTGGGGCCAACGTCCTGACTTTC.

This chain uses TRBV14 with TRBJ1-2; TRBD1 aligns across 7 bases. The CDR3 covers 16 residues. V was pared by 0 bases and J by 6 bases, with 10 bases of the junction left unmatched. CDR1 and CDR2 (germline): SGHDN, FVKESK. CDR3: CASSQDLVDRSNGYTF. The CDR3 coding sequence is TGTGCCAGCAGCCAAGATCTTGTGGACAGGTCGAATGGCTACACCTTC.